This T cell receptor beta chain was recorded in a study of STAT5B mutations in CD4+ large granular lymphocyte leukemia. General observations from the study: Patient CD4-sorted repertoires looked more clonal than healthy CD4+ repertoires, even without putative leukemic clones.

V lost 1 base and J 2 bases, leaving 4 bases between the germline ends. CDR3 length: 12 amino acids. CDR1 and CDR2 (germline): SGHDT, YYEEEE. A remark on this clone: Antigen: not known. Other DNA variants within this sample encode the same CDR3.

The assay was immunoSEQ multiplex PCR, and TCRdb's table has in-frame clones only and misses some. The table lists about 33,000 clones, around 76% of them singletons. The chain employs TRBV5-6 and TRBJ2-7; D is uncertain. The receptor was isolated from a human donor in good health. Sequenced: CD4+ T cells from blood buffy coats. CDR3 coding DNA: TGTGCCAGCAGCTTGACACCCTACGAGCAGTACTTC. Translated: CASSLTPYEQYF.